This T cell receptor beta chain was observed in a study of T cells in Graves' hyperthyroidism and ophthalmopathy. Study observations and caveats: A model using 13 V-J features told ophthalmopathy apart from stable hyperthyroidism.

The V gene's germline CDR1 is MDHEN and CDR2 SYDVKM. The CDR3 consists of 14 residues. V shed 5 bases, J shed 7 bases, and the junction held 9 bases outside the gene matches. Lactation, pregnancy, other autoimmune disease or uncontrolled infection excluded patients. Clinical symptoms, serum thyroxine, TRAb, thyroid ultrasound and orbital computed tomography informed diagnoses. Template material for amplifying TCR beta CDR3 regions consisted of RNA transcripts. The HTBI primer set drove a first-round RT-PCR of the TCR CDR3. TCRdb ran MiXCR on the multiplex PCR reads and lists one entry per CDR3 protein. Of approximately 610,000 distinct CDR3 sequences in the sample, roughly 14% are singletons; the top ten hold around 4.5%. This clonotype was detected only a few times. Its matching antigen is unknown.

The rearrangement uses TRBV28 and TRBJ2-7; 9 bases fit TRBD1. This TCR came from a woman between 40 and 50 years old with Graves' ophthalmopathy. The sequenced material came from blood. Here the CDR3 reads CASSRTGEGTEQYF. The CDR3 DNA reads as TGTGCCAGCAGTAGGACAGGGGAGGGGACGGAGCAGTACTTC.